Listed below are T cell receptor beta chains from one sample, sequenced in a study of identical twins. Via MiXCR, TCRdb re-called the 5' RACE reads, giving one row per CDR3 protein. The data show about 660,000 distinct CDR3 sequences, with 8.5% to 9% seen just once and 0.75% to 1% held by the top ten. This sample was also put to use in a study of yellow fever vaccine responses in identical twins.

The specimen sequenced was PBMCs. The source of these receptors is a woman in her late teens or twenties in good health. The CDR3 runs from the conserved cysteine through the conserved F or W. Each record gives: V gene, clone size, D gene, J gene, CDR3 protein, CDR3 DNA. D genes are given only for firm matches. Clone sizes are given selectively: once, few, many, or a class where the clone is expanded.

TRBV6-5,few,.,TRBJ2-2,CASSYSTATLGNTGELFF,TGTGCCAGCAGTTACTCGACAGCAACCCTAGGGAACACCGGGGAGCTGTTTTTT
TRBV29-1,many,.,TRBJ2-4,CSVLDRKAKNIQYF,TGCAGCGTCCTCGACAGGAAAGCCAAAAACATTCAGTACTTC
TRBV29-1,few,TRBD1,TRBJ2-3,CSASGGQYTDTQYF,TGCAGCGCCTCAGGGGGCCAGTACACAGATACGCAGTATTTT
TRBV18,few,.,TRBJ2-7,CASSQLGDHEQYF,TGTGCCAGCTCCCAATTGGGTGACCACGAGCAGTACTTC
TRBV6-2/TRBV6-3,.,.,TRBJ1-1,CASSYAANTEAFF,TGTGCCAGCAGTTACGCGGCCAACACTGAAGCTTTCTTT
TRBV12-3/TRBV12-4,.,TRBD2,TRBJ2-3,CASSWGLAGRSPTDTQYF,TGTGCCAGCAGTTGGGGACTAGCGGGACGGAGCCCCACAGATACGCAGTATTTT
TRBV28,.,TRBD1,TRBJ2-3,CASSFGDRVTDTQYF,TGTGCCAGCAGTTTTGGGGACAGGGTCACAGATACGCAGTATTTT
TRBV12-3/TRBV12-4,few,TRBD2,TRBJ2-1,CASSTSAGGLGEQFF,TGTGCCAGCTCTACCTCGGCGGGGGGCTTAGGTGAGCAGTTCTTC
TRBV5-1,many,.,TRBJ1-1,CASSRTTGTYEAFF,TGCGCCAGCAGCCGGACGACAGGAACTTATGAAGCTTTCTTT
TRBV12-3/TRBV12-4,few,TRBD1,TRBJ2-5,CASSEATGDRETQYF,TGTGCCAGCAGTGAAGCGACAGGGGATCGAGAGACCCAGTACTTC
TRBV5-1,many,.,TRBJ2-7,CASSLEWGYEQYF,TGCGCCAGCAGCTTGGAGTGGGGCTACGAGCAGTACTTC
TRBV18,few,TRBD1,TRBJ2-5,CASSPTTGALQETQYF,TGTGCCAGCTCACCCACGACAGGGGCGCTACAAGAGACCCAGTACTTC
TRBV20-1,few,.,TRBJ2-6,CSAREMNPAVFPGQFSGANVLTF,TGCAGTGCTAGAGAGATGAACCCTGCGGTATTCCCGGGACAATTCTCTGGGGCCAACGTCCTGACTTTC
TRBV5-4,few,TRBD2,TRBJ2-3,CASSLWGTSGSTDTQYF,TGTGCCAGCAGCCTATGGGGGACTAGCGGGAGCACAGATACGCAGTATTTT
TRBV28,.,.,TRBJ2-7,CASSFRVPDEQYF,TGTGCCAGCAGTTTTAGGGTCCCCGACGAGCAGTACTTC
TRBV6-1,many,TRBD2,TRBJ2-7,CASSPGTSISYEQYF,TGTGCCAGCAGCCCCGGGACTAGTATTAGCTACGAGCAGTACTTC
TRBV10-3,few,.,TRBJ2-7,CAISESWGSSYEQYF,TGTGCCATCAGTGAGTCGTGGGGCAGCTCCTACGAGCAGTACTTC
TRBV14,many,TRBD1,TRBJ2-2,CASSQVTGAGELFF,TGTGCCAGCAGCCAAGTCACAGGGGCCGGGGAGCTGTTTTTT
TRBV10-3,many,TRBD2,TRBJ2-3,CAITSGREDTQYF,TGTGCCATAACTAGCGGGAGGGAAGATACGCAGTATTTT
TRBV29-1,.,.,TRBJ2-4,CSVDRLLAKNIQYF,TGCAGCGTTGATCGGTTATTAGCCAAAAACATTCAGTACTTC
TRBV2,.,.,TRBJ2-3,CASSGLGGSVATDTQYF,TGTGCCAGCAGTGGACTGGGGGGAAGTGTGGCCACAGATACGCAGTATTTT
TRBV2,many,.,TRBJ1-2,CASSPQGGNGYTF,TGTGCCAGCAGTCCCCAAGGGGGGAATGGCTACACCTTC
TRBV20-1,.,.,TRBJ2-3,CSARVPRNSADTQYF,TGCAGTGCTAGGGTTCCGAGAAATTCGGCAGATACGCAGTATTTT
TRBV14,few,.,TRBJ2-5,CASSQTGTGTQYF,TGTGCCAGCAGCCAAACAGGGACCGGGACCCAGTACTTC
TRBV27,.,TRBD2,TRBJ2-7,CASSLPRQGTSGREQYF,TGTGCCAGCAGTTTACCCCGACAGGGGACTAGCGGGAGAGAGCAGTACTTC
TRBV5-1,.,TRBD2,TRBJ2-3,CASSLVSGGTSTDTQYF,TGCGCCAGCAGCTTGGTTAGCGGGGGGACCAGCACAGATACGCAGTATTTT
TRBV6-1,few,.,TRBJ1-1,CASTPPSGEDTEAFF,TGTGCCAGCACCCCACCCTCAGGGGAGGACACTGAAGCTTTCTTT
TRBV7-7,few,.,TRBJ2-1,CASRRERTGGPSFYNEQFF,TGTGCTAGCAGGCGTGAGAGGACAGGAGGGCCATCATTCTACAATGAGCAGTTCTTC
TRBV3-1,few,TRBD1,TRBJ1-1,CASSQGTAKNTEAFF,TGTGCCAGCAGCCAGGGGACAGCTAAGAACACTGAAGCTTTCTTT
TRBV6-5,.,TRBD2,TRBJ2-7,CASSYSGRESYEQYF,TGTGCCAGCAGTTACTCGGGGAGGGAATCCTACGAGCAGTACTTC
TRBV6-1,few,.,TRBJ1-5,CASSIGNSNQPQHF,TGTGCCAGCAGCATTGGGAATAGCAATCAGCCCCAGCATTTT
TRBV25-1,many,.,TRBJ2-7,CASSEFGSYEQYF,TGTGCCAGCAGTGAATTCGGCAGCTACGAGCAGTACTTC
TRBV27,few,.,TRBJ2-7,CASSDGEVSYEQYF,TGTGCCAGCAGCGATGGGGAGGTATCCTACGAGCAGTACTTC
TRBV15,.,.,TRBJ2-5,CATSLVTGETQYF,TGTGCCACCAGCTTAGTGACGGGCGAGACCCAGTACTTC
TRBV15,.,.,TRBJ2-5,CATSRVRGSGETQYF,TGTGCCACCAGCAGAGTCAGGGGCTCGGGGGAGACCCAGTACTTC
TRBV24-1,many,.,TRBJ1-2,CATSESSNYGYTF,TGTGCCACCAGTGAGTCAAGTAACTATGGCTACACCTTC
TRBV12-3/TRBV12-4,many,.,TRBJ2-3,CASSFGGGDTQYF,TGTGCCAGCAGTTTTGGGGGGGGCGATACGCAGTATTTT
TRBV7-9,many,TRBD2,TRBJ2-4,CASSSIGLAGVKNIQYF,TGTGCCAGCAGCTCTATAGGACTAGCGGGGGTCAAAAACATTCAGTACTTC
TRBV29-1,few,.,TRBJ2-2,CSVVWNTGELFF,TGCAGCGTTGTCTGGAACACCGGGGAGCTGTTTTTT
TRBV28,few,.,TRBJ1-2,CASRFTRVQGYTF,TGTGCCAGCAGGTTCACTCGGGTCCAAGGCTACACCTTC
TRBV7-2,few,TRBD1,TRBJ2-7,CASRAETGQSEQYF,TGTGCCAGCAGGGCCGAAACGGGACAGTCCGAGCAGTACTTC
TRBV27,few,.,TRBJ1-5,CASSLRDSSSPQHF,TGTGCCAGCAGTTTACGGGACTCTTCTTCGCCCCAGCATTTT
TRBV20-1,few,TRBD2,TRBJ2-5,CSAIPRTSVRETQYF,TGCAGTGCTATCCCTAGGACTAGCGTACGGGAGACCCAGTACTTC
TRBV7-2,many,.,TRBJ2-1,CASSLAGNYNEQFF,TGTGCCAGCAGCTTGGCAGGGAACTACAATGAGCAGTTCTTC
TRBV2,few,.,TRBJ1-5,CASSRYRSKNQPQHF,TGTGCCAGCAGTCGTTACAGGAGCAAGAATCAGCCCCAGCATTTT
TRBV24-1,few,.,TRBJ2-3,CATSDEPGPKQYF,TGTGCCACCAGTGATGAACCGGGACCAAAGCAGTATTTT
TRBV12-3/TRBV12-4,many,TRBD2,TRBJ2-3,CASTPAGVSTDTQYF,TGTGCCAGCACCCCAGCGGGGGTTAGCACAGATACGCAGTATTTT
TRBV14,.,.,TRBJ2-1,CASSQGRGNSRYNEQFF,TGTGCCAGCAGCCAGGGACGGGGGAATTCACGCTACAATGAGCAGTTCTTC
TRBV27,.,.,TRBJ2-1,CASSHPDTCFTTYNEQFF,TGTGCCAGCAGTCACCCCGACACCTGTTTTACGACCTACAATGAGCAGTTCTTC
TRBV7-2,.,.,TRBJ2-4,CASSQGGDIQYF,TGTGCCAGCAGCCAGGGGGGAGACATTCAGTACTTC
TRBV7-2,few,.,TRBJ2-7,CASSLVRGDEQYF,TGTGCCAGCAGCTTAGTCAGAGGGGACGAGCAGTACTTC
TRBV12-3/TRBV12-4,few,.,TRBJ2-5,CASSFRGVETQYF,TGTGCCAGCAGTTTTCGAGGGGTAGAGACCCAGTACTTC
TRBV6-5,.,.,TRBJ2-7,CASSYSKGRLREQYF,TGTGCCAGCAGTTACTCTAAGGGACGGCTTCGGGAGCAGTACTTC
TRBV12-3/TRBV12-4,few,TRBD1,TRBJ1-6,CASRPRQGANSPLHF,TGTGCCAGCAGGCCCAGACAGGGGGCAAATTCACCCCTCCACTTT